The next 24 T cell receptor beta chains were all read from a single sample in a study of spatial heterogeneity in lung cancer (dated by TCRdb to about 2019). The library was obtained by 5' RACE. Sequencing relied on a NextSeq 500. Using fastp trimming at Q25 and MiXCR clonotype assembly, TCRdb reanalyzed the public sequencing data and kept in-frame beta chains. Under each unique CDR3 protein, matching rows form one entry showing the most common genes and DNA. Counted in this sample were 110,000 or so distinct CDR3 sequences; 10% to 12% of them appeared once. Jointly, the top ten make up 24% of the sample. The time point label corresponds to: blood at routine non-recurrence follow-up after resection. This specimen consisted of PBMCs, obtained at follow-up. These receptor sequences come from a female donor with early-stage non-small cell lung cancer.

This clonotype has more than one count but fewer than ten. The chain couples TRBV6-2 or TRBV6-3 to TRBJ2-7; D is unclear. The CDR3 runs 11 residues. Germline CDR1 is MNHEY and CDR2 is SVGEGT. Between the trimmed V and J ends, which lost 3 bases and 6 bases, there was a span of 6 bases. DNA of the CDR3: TGTGCCAGCAGTTATGGGCCCGAGCAGTACGTC. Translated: CASSYGPEQYV.

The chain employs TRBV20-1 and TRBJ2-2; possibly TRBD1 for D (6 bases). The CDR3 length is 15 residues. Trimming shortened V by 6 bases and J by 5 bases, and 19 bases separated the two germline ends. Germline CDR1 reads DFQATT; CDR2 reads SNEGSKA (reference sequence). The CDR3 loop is CSAGRGRGLTGELFF. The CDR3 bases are TGCAGTGCAGGCCGGGGCAGGGGTCTAACCGGGGAGCTGTTTTTT.

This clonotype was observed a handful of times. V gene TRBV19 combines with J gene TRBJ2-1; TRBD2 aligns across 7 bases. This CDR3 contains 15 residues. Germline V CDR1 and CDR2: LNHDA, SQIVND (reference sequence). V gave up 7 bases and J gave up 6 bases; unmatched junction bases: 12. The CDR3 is CASTLSVGGFNEQFF. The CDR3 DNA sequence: TGTGCCAGTACCCTATCGGTCGGGGGGTTCAATGAGCAGTTCTTC.

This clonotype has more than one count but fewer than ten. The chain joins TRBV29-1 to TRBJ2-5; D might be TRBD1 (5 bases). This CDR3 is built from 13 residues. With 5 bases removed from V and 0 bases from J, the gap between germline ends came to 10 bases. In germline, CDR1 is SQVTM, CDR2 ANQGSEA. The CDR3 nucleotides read TGCAGCGTTTCATCAGGGAACCAAGAGACCCAGTACTTC. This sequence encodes CSVSSGNQETQYF.

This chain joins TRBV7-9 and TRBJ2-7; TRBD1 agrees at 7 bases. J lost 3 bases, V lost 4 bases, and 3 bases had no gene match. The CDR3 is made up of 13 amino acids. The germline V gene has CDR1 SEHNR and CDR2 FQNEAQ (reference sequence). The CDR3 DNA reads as TGTGCCAGCAGCTATTCAGGGGGCTACGAGCAGTACGTC. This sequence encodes CASSYSGGYEQYV.

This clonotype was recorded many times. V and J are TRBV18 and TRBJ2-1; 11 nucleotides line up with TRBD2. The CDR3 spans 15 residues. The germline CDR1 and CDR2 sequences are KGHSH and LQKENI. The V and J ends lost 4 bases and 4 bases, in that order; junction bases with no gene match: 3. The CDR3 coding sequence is TGTGCCAGCTCACGCGGGACTAGCGGATACAATGAGCAGTTCTTC. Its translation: CASSRGTSGYNEQFF.

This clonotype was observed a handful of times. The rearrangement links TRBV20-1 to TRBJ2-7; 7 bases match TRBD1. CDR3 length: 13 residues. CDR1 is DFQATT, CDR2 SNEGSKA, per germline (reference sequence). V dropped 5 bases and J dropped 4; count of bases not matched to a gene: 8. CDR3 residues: CSASGDRVYEQYF. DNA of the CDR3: TGCAGTGCTTCCGGCGACAGGGTTTACGAGCAGTACTTC.

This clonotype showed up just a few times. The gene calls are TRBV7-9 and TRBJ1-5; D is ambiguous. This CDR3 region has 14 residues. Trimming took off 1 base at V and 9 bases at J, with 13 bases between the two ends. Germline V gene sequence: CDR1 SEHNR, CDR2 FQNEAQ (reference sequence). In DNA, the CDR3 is TGTGCCAGCAGCTTAGAGGGCTACTTAACGCCCCAGCATTTT. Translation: CASSLEGYLTPQHF.

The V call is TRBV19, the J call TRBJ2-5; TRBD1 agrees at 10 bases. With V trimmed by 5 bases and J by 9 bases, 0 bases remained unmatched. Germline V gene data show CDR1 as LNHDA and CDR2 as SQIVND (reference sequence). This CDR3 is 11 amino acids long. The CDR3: CASSDRGPQYF. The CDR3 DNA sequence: TGTGCCAGTAGTGACAGGGGGCCCCAGTACTTC.

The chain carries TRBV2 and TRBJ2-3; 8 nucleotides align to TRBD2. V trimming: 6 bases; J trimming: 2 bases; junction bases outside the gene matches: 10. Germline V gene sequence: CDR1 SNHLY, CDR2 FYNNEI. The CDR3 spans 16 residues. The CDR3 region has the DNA TGTGCCAGCAGGCCCCTGGCTAGCGGGCACACAGATACGCAGTATTTT. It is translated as CASRPLASGHTDTQYF.

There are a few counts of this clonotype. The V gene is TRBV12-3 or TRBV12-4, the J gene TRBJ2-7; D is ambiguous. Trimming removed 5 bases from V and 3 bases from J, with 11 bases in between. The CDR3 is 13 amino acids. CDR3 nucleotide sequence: TGTGCCAGCAGTCAATTAGTGGGCTACGAGCAGTACTTC. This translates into CASSQLVGYEQYF.

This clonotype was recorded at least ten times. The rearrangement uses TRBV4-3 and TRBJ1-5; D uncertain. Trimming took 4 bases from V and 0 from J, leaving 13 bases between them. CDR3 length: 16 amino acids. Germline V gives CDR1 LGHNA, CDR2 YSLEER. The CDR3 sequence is CASSPLKVYSNQPQHF. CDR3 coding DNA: TGCGCCAGCAGCCCTCTTAAGGTATATAGCAATCAGCCCCAGCATTTT.

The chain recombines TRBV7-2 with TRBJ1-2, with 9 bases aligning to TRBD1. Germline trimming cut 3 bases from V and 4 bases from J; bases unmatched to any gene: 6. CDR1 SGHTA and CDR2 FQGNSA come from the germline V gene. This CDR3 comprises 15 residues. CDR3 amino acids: CASSLGQGTTYGYTF. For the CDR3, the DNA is TGTGCCAGCAGCTTGGGACAGGGCACCACCTATGGCTACACCTTC.

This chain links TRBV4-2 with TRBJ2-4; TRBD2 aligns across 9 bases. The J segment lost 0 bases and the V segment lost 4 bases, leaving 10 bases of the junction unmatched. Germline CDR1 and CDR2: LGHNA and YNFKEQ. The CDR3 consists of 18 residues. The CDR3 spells CASSRSGRSTLAKNIQYF. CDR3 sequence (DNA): TGTGCCAGCAGCCGTAGCGGGAGATCGACCCTAGCCAAAAACATTCAGTACTTC.

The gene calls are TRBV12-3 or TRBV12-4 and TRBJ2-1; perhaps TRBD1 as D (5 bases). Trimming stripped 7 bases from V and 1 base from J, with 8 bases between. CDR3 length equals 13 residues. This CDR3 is CASKDTSYNEQFF. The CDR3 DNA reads TGTGCCAGCAAGGACACTTCCTACAATGAGCAGTTCTTC.

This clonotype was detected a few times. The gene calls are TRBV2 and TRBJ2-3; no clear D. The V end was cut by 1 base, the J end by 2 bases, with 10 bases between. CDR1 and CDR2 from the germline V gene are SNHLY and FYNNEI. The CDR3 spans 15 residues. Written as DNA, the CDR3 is TGTGCCAGCAGTGAAGTGTATAAAGTCACAGATACGCAGTATTTT. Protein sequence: CASSEVYKVTDTQYF.

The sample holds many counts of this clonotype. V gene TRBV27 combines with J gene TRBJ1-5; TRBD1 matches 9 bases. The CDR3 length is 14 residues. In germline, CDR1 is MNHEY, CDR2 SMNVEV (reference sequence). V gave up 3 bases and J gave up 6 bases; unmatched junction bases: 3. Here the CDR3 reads CASSFGQGLQPQHF. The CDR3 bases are TGTGCCAGCAGTTTCGGACAGGGGCTTCAGCCCCAGCATTTT.

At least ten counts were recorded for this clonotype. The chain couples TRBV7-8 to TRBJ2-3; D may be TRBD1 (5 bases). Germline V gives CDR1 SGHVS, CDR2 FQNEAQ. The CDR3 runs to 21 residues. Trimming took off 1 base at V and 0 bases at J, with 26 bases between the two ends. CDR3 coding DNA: TGTGCCAGCAGCTTAGATTTCGTCTGGACACTATCTACCTCTAGCACAGATACGCAGTATTTT. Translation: CASSLDFVWTLSTSSTDTQYF.

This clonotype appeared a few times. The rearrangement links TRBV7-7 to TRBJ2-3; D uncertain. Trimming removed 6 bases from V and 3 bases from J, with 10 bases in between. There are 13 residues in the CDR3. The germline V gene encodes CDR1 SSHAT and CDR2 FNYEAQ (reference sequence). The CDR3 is CASSSAQTDTQYF. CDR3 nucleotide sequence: TGTGCCAGCAGTTCCGCCCAAACAGATACGCAGTATTTT.

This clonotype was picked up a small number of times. The CDR3 DNA reads TGTGCCAGCAGCCCCTGGGGGGGCCAAGAGACCCAGTACTTC. Protein: CASSPWGGQETQYF. The rearrangement uses TRBV11-1 and TRBJ2-5, with 7 bases lining up with TRBD2. The germline V gene has CDR1 SGHAT and CDR2 FQDESV (reference sequence). This CDR3 region has 14 residues. Losses at the gene ends were 5 bases for V and 1 base for J; bases not matched to a gene: 4.

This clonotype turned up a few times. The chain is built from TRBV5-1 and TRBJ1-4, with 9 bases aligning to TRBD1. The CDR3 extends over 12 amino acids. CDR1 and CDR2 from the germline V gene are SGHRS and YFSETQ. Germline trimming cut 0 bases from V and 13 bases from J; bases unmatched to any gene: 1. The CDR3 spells CASSLGDRVLFF. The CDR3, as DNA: TGCGCCAGCAGCTTGGGGGACAGGGTACTGTTTTTT.

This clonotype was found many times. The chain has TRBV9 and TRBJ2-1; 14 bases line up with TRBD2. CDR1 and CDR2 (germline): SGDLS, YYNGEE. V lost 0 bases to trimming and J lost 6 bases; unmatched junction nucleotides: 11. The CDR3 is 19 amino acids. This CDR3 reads CASSVEGGLAGGGRNEQFF. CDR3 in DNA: TGTGCCAGCAGCGTAGAGGGTGGACTAGCGGGAGGAGGACGCAATGAGCAGTTCTTC. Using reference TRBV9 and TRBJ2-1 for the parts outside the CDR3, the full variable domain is DSGVTQTPKHLITATGQRVTLRCSPRSGDLSVYWYQQSLDQGLQFLIQYYNGEERAKGNILERFSAQQFPDLHSELNLSSLELGDSALYFCASSVEGGLAGGGRNEQFFGPGTRLTVL.

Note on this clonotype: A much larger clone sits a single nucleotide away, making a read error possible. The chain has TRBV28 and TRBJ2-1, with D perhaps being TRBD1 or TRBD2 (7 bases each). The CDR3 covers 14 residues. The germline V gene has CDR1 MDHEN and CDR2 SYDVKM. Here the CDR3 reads CASSLGRDSREGLF. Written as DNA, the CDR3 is TGTGCCAGCAGTTTAGGGAGGGACAGCCGAGAGGGGCTCTTC.

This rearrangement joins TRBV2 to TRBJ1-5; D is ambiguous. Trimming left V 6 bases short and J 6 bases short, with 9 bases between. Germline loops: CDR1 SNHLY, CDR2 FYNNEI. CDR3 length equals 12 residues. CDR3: CASRSEVQPQHF. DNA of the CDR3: TGTGCCAGCAGGAGCGAAGTTCAGCCCCAGCATTTT.